The rows below give T cell receptor beta chains drawn from one sample of a study of blood T cell repertoires in COVID-19. Assay: immunoSEQ multiplex PCR; the TCRdb copy retains only in-frame clones and omits some. This sample has under 250,000 clones, with roughly 85% found just once. Sequenced: peripheral blood. The receptors shown here come from a man aged 50-59 years with COVID-19, enrolled during active disease. Both conserved end residues are part of each CDR3. A D gene is named only where the DNA matches it firmly. Rows may omit the clone size; those that give it use once, few, many or a size class.

clone_size,v_call,j_call,d_call,cdr3_length,cdr3_nt,cdr3_aa
many,TRBV19,TRBJ1-1,TRBD1,12,TGTGCCAGTAGTCTTAGGGGACAGGGACCTTTCTTT,CASSLRGQGPFF
.,TRBV7-9,TRBJ1-3,.,13,TGTGCCAGCGGAGGGGTTTCAGGAAACACCATATATTTT,CASGGVSGNTIYF
few,TRBV7-9,TRBJ2-6,.,14,TGTGCCAGCAGTTCAGGGTTTTGGGCCAACGTCCTGACTTTC,CASSSGFWANVLTF
few,TRBV25-1,TRBJ2-5,.,12,TGTGCCAGCAGGCCAGGGGAGGAGACCCAGTACTTC,CASRPGEETQYF
few,TRBV5-4,TRBJ2-7,.,13,TGTGCCAGCAGCCAAACAGGGCCCTACGAGCAGTACTTC,CASSQTGPYEQYF
.,TRBV6-2/TRBV6-3,TRBJ2-7,.,16,TGTGCCAGCAGTCCGTCCATTTCTAGGGGGAAAGCCGAGCAGTACTTC,CASSPSISRGKAEQYF
.,TRBV19,TRBJ2-2,TRBD1,15,TGTGCCAGTAGTAGGGGACAGGGGAACACCGGGGAGCTGTTTTTT,CASSRGQGNTGELFF
.,TRBV19,TRBJ1-4,TRBD1,14,TGTGCCAGTAGTAACAGGGGCTCCAATGAAAAACTGTTTTTT,CASSNRGSNEKLFF
.,TRBV7-2,TRBJ1-5,.,15,TGTGCCAGCAGCTTAGTCGAGGGGGTATATCAGCCCCAGCATTTT,CASSLVEGVYQPQHF
.,TRBV10-3,TRBJ2-1,TRBD2,14,TGTGCCATCAGTGTGGCTAGCGGGGGGGATGAGCAGTTCTTC,CAISVASGGDEQFF
.,TRBV7-8,TRBJ2-2,.,13,TGTGCCAGCAGCTACTTGAACACCGGGGAGCTGTTTTTT,CASSYLNTGELFF
.,TRBV4-3,TRBJ2-1,TRBD2,15,TGCGCCAGCAGCCAAGATAGGCTAGCGGGGGAGAAGCAGTTCTTC,CASSQDRLAGEKQFF
.,TRBV12-3/TRBV12-4,TRBJ2-7,.,13,TGTGCCAGCAGTTTGTCGGTCTCCTACGAGCAGTACTTC,CASSLSVSYEQYF
once,TRBV10-1,TRBJ2-7,TRBD1,15,TGCGCCAGCAGTGAGAACAGACAGGGGATCAGGGAGCAGTACTTC,CASSENRQGIREQYF
.,TRBV2,TRBJ1-1,.,16,TGTGCCAGCAGTGAAAAAATGACAAAAATGAACACTGAAGCTTTCTTT,CASSEKMTKMNTEAFF
.,TRBV11-1,TRBJ1-4,.,14,TGTGCCAGCAGCCCTTCCACAACCGAGGGAAAACTGTTTTTT,CASSPSTTEGKLFF
.,TRBV4-1,TRBJ1-3,.,17,TGCGCCAGCAGCCAAGAGGGGCTTTGGGGGGCTGGAAACACCATATATTTT,CASSQEGLWGAGNTIYF
many,TRBV2,TRBJ1-5,.,16,TGTGCCAGCAGTCCTGAGAGGGATATGGGCAATCAGCCCCAGCATTTT,CASSPERDMGNQPQHF
.,TRBV7-7,TRBJ1-3,TRBD1,16,TGTGCTAGCAGTTTGGGACAGGCAAGCTCTGGAAACACCATATATTTT,CASSLGQASSGNTIYF
.,TRBV3-1/TRBV3-2,TRBJ2-7,.,12,TGTGCCAGCAGCCAAGGGGGAGGCGAGCAGTACTTC,CASSQGGGEQYF
once,TRBV6-5,TRBJ1-5,TRBD1,15,TGTGCCAGCAGGAAAGGACAGGGTCGGGATCAGCCCCAGCATTTT,CASRKGQGRDQPQHF
.,TRBV7-3,TRBJ2-7,TRBD2,14,TGTGCCAGCAGCCGAGCGGGGGTAGGCTACGAGCAGTACTTC,CASSRAGVGYEQYF